The rows below give T cell receptor beta chains drawn from one sample of a study of post-analysis software for immune sequencing data. MiXCR was run by TCRdb on the PCR reads, yielding one entry per CDR3 protein. The sample holds about 800,000 distinct CDR3 sequences, about 32% seen once. Input material: blood. These receptors originate from a girl aged 10 to 17 with multiple sclerosis. CDR3s include the opening cysteine and the closing phenylalanine or tryptophan. The D gene is left open where the match is weak. Rows give clone size only sometimes, using once, few, many, or a class for an expanded clone.

TRBV29-1	-	TRBJ2-1	TRBD1	TGCAGCGCTGGGACAGCTCAAGAGACCCAGTTCTTC	CSAGTAQETQFF
TRBV4-3	many	TRBJ2-7	-	TGCGCCAGCAGCCAAGTTGCATGGGCTAACGAGCAGTACTTC	CASSQVAWANEQYF
TRBV29-1	-	TRBJ1-2	-	TGCAGCGTTGATGGCCGCGGCGAAACTGGCTACACCTTC	CSVDGRGETGYTF
TRBV9	few	TRBJ1-2	-	TGTGCCAGCAGCGCACAGCTGAACTATGGCTACACCTTC	CASSAQLNYGYTF
TRBV20-1	few	TRBJ1-2	TRBD1	TGCAGTGCTCGCCCGGGACAGGGCGGCTATGGCTACACCTTC	CSARPGQGGYGYTF
TRBV20-1	-	TRBJ2-5	TRBD2	TGTAGTGCTAGTTCTTACGGTACTGCGGGAGTTCCCCAAGAGACCCAGTACTTC	CSASSYGTAGVPQETQYF
TRBV2	-	TRBJ1-6	-	TGTGCCAGCAGTGTAAGGACCGCCAATAATTCACCCCTCCACTTT	CASSVRTANNSPLHF
TRBV7-9	few	TRBJ2-7	-	TGTGCCAGCAGCGTAGGCAGCGGGCCCAATTACGAGCAGTACTTC	CASSVGSGPNYEQYF
TRBV20-1	-	TRBJ2-7	TRBD2	TGCAGTGCTAGAGATAGGGTACTAGCGGGACCCCCTTACGAGCAGTACTTC	CSARDRVLAGPPYEQYF
TRBV29-1	-	TRBJ2-1	-	TGCAGCGTTGGGGCAGGCCCCAATGAGCAGTTCTTC	CSVGAGPNEQFF
TRBV20-1	-	TRBJ2-3	TRBD1	TGCAGTGCTGGAGATCGACAGGGTAGCACAGATACGCAGTATTTT	CSAGDRQGSTDTQYF
TRBV5-5	few	TRBJ2-5	-	TGTGCCAGCAGCCCTGGCCCCTTTGGAGAGACCCAGTACTTC	CASSPGPFGETQYF
TRBV27	few	TRBJ1-4	TRBD1	TGTGCCAGCCTGGACAGGGGGCGTGAAAAACTGTTTTTT	CASLDRGREKLFF
TRBV7-2	few	TRBJ2-3	-	TGTGCCAGCAGCTTAGAACCAAACACAGATACGCAGTATTTT	CASSLEPNTDTQYF
TRBV7-2	-	TRBJ2-5	TRBD1	TGTGCCAGCAGCTTAGTCGGGACAGGGGATGGTGAGACCCAGTACTTC	CASSLVGTGDGETQYF
TRBV10-3	few	TRBJ2-5	-	TGTGCCATCAGTGAGTCGCGGGACCAAGAGACCCAGTACTTC	CAISESRDQETQYF
TRBV20-1	few	TRBJ2-5	TRBD2	TGCAGTGCTAGCCTAGCGGGAGTCCGGGAGACCCAGTACTTC	CSASLAGVRETQYF
TRBV11-2	-	TRBJ2-3	-	TGTGCCAGCAGCACTTTTGGGGGGGGCCGGTCAGATACGCAGTATTTT	CASSTFGGGRSDTQYF
TRBV10-3	-	TRBJ2-7	-	TGTGCCATCAGTGAGGTTTCAGCAAACGTGGGATCCTACGAGCAGTACTTC	CAISEVSANVGSYEQYF
TRBV7-2	-	TRBJ1-1	-	TGTGCCAGCAGCTTAGAGAGGGGGAACACTGAAGCTTTCTTT	CASSLERGNTEAFF
TRBV7-8	many	TRBJ2-5	TRBD2	TGTGCCAGCAGCTTAAATAGCGGGGGAGGAGAGACCCAGTACTTC	CASSLNSGGGETQYF
TRBV12-3/TRBV12-4	few	TRBJ1-2	-	TGTGCCAGCAGCTCAGTCCGATATGGCTACACCTTC	CASSSVRYGYTF
TRBV5-1	few	TRBJ2-7	TRBD1	TGCGCCAGTAGCCTCGGGACAGGGATAGGCGAGCAGTACTTC	CASSLGTGIGEQYF
TRBV28	-	TRBJ2-7	-	TGTGCCAGCAGTCCTACCGGGACCAACTACGAGCAGTACTTC	CASSPTGTNYEQYF
TRBV29-1	-	TRBJ1-2	-	TGCAGCGTTCAAATGACTAACTATGGCTACACCTTC	CSVQMTNYGYTF
TRBV6-4	few	TRBJ2-3	-	TGTGCCAGCAGTGATAATGGCGGTATGGGAGATACGCAGTATTTT	CASSDNGGMGDTQYF
TRBV5-1	-	TRBJ1-2	-	TGCGCCAGCAGCTTAGCCCCGACAGATAACTATGGCTACACCTTC	CASSLAPTDNYGYTF
TRBV7-2	-	TRBJ2-5	TRBD1	TGTGCCAGCAGCCCAGGGACAGGGGACGAGACCCAGTACTTC	CASSPGTGDETQYF
TRBV20-1	-	TRBJ2-5	-	TGCAGTGCTAGAGATCTTTGGGGAGGAGAGACCCAGTACTTC	CSARDLWGGETQYF
TRBV7-9	-	TRBJ2-1	TRBD2	TGTGCCAGCAGCGGGGGAAGGCGGGAGGCGGCCAATGAGCAGTTCTTC	CASSGGRREAANEQFF
TRBV5-1	many	TRBJ2-7	TRBD1	TGCGCCAGCAGCCCCGGGACAGGAATCTACGAGCAGTACTTC	CASSPGTGIYEQYF
TRBV7-2	-	TRBJ2-5	TRBD2	TGTGCCAGCAGCTTAGATCGGGGGGGGGCCGGTGAGACCCAGTACTTC	CASSLDRGGAGETQYF
TRBV29-1	-	TRBJ1-2	-	TGCAGCGGGGTGGACGGGGACTATGGCTACACCTTC	CSGVDGDYGYTF
TRBV6-6	-	TRBJ2-5	-	TGTGCCAGCAGTCCGCCGACTAGTCGGGAGACCCAGTACTTC	CASSPPTSRETQYF
TRBV12-3/TRBV12-4	-	TRBJ1-1	TRBD1	TGTGCCAGCAGCCGGCGAGGACAGGGCATCCCCGAAGCTTTCTTT	CASSRRGQGIPEAFF
TRBV11-2	-	TRBJ2-7	-	TGTGCCAGCAGCTCAGGGGGGACCCCCCACGAGCAGTACTTC	CASSSGGTPHEQYF
TRBV7-2	-	TRBJ1-1	TRBD1	TGTGCCACCTCACAGGGGGCGAGGACTGAAGCTTTCTTT	CATSQGARTEAFF
TRBV6-5	-	TRBJ2-3	TRBD2	TGTGCCAGCAGCCCTGGGGGCGGGAGGGTCACAGATACGCAGTATTTT	CASSPGGGRVTDTQYF
TRBV6-2/TRBV6-3	few	TRBJ1-1	TRBD1	TGTGCCAGCAGTTACTCGGGACAGGGGGCTTTAGGGACTGAAGCTTTCTTT	CASSYSGQGALGTEAFF
TRBV3-1	many	TRBJ2-3	TRBD1	TGTGCCAGCAGCCAGGACAGGGGAGATACGCAGTATTTT	CASSQDRGDTQYF
TRBV7-9	-	TRBJ2-3	-	TGTGCCAGCAGCCCCAGCGCGTGGGATACGCAGTATTTT	CASSPSAWDTQYF
TRBV7-2	-	TRBJ2-7	TRBD2	TGTGCCAGCAGACCGGGACTAGCGTCTTACGGGCAGTACTTC	CASRPGLASYGQYF
TRBV5-1	-	TRBJ1-2	TRBD1	TGCGCCAGCAGCATAGCTACAGGGGTCAATGGCTACACCTTC	CASSIATGVNGYTF
TRBV6-5	-	TRBJ2-4	TRBD2	TGTGCCGCCTCCGGGGGGGCGAGAAACATTCAGTACTTC	CAASGGARNIQYF
TRBV25-1	-	TRBJ2-3	TRBD2	TGTGCCGGCAGTTCGTCCCTGGGGACTAGCGACTGGAGCACAGATACGCAGTATTTT	CAGSSSLGTSDWSTDTQYF
TRBV7-6	few	TRBJ2-7	TRBD1	TGTGCCAGCAGTCCAGGGACCCCGGGACAGCTCTCCTACGAGCAGTACTTC	CASSPGTPGQLSYEQYF